Listed below are T cell receptor beta chains from one sample, sequenced in a study of Tregs in tolerant kidney transplant recipients. Only in-frame clones appear in the TCRdb table, and some are missing; sequencing was by immunoSEQ multiplex PCR. The data contain 90,000 to 130,000 clones, around 91% of them singletons. The sample was CD4+ T cells from blood, taken before the transplant. The source is a human donor who received a combined kidney and bone marrow transplant. The CDR3 runs from the conserved cysteine through the conserved F or W. D genes are given only for firm matches. Clone size is shown for a subset of rows, as once, few, many or a class of expanded clone.

v_gene: TRBV7-9; d_gene: -; abundance: -; j_gene: TRBJ1-1; CDR3nt: TGTGCCAGCAGTCCTTCACTCCCTGGCACTGAAGCTTTCTTT; CDR3aa: CASSPSLPGTEAFF
v_gene: TRBV18; d_gene: TRBD2; abundance: -; j_gene: TRBJ2-5; CDR3nt: TGTGCCAGCTCACCACTCGGTGCGGGAGGGGAAGAGACCCAGTACTTC; CDR3aa: CASSPLGAGGEETQYF
v_gene: TRBV5-6; d_gene: -; abundance: -; j_gene: TRBJ2-2; CDR3nt: TGTGCCAGCAGCTTGGCTGCGGGGAACACCGGGGAGCTGTTTTTT; CDR3aa: CASSLAAGNTGELFF
v_gene: TRBV9; d_gene: TRBD2; abundance: -; j_gene: TRBJ2-3; CDR3nt: TGTGCCAGCAGCGTAGAGCCTAGCGGGGCTAGCACAGATACGCAGTATTTT; CDR3aa: CASSVEPSGASTDTQYF
v_gene: TRBV14; d_gene: -; abundance: -; j_gene: TRBJ1-1; CDR3nt: TGTGCCAGCAGCCAAGAGGCAGGGCGAAGCACTGAAGCTTTCTTT; CDR3aa: CASSQEAGRSTEAFF
v_gene: TRBV28; d_gene: -; abundance: -; j_gene: TRBJ1-4; CDR3nt: TGTGCCAGCAGTTTAGGGCAGGGGAGAGAAAAACTGTTTTTT; CDR3aa: CASSLGQGREKLFF
v_gene: TRBV7-2; d_gene: TRBD2; abundance: -; j_gene: TRBJ2-1; CDR3nt: TGTGCCAGCAGCTTAGTTGGACTAGCGGGCGGTGAGCAGTTCTTC; CDR3aa: CASSLVGLAGGEQFF
v_gene: TRBV29-1; d_gene: -; abundance: -; j_gene: TRBJ1-2; CDR3nt: TGCAGCGTCTACTATGGCTACACCTTC; CDR3aa: CSVYYGYTF
v_gene: TRBV5-4; d_gene: -; abundance: -; j_gene: TRBJ2-1; CDR3nt: TGTGCCAGCAGCCCCCACAGTTCCAATGAGCAGTTCTTC; CDR3aa: CASSPHSSNEQFF
v_gene: TRBV10-3; d_gene: -; abundance: -; j_gene: TRBJ2-3; CDR3nt: TGTGCCATCAGTGAGGGGGGGACAGCGTACACAGATACGCAGTATTTT; CDR3aa: CAISEGGTAYTDTQYF
v_gene: TRBV29-1; d_gene: TRBD1; abundance: -; j_gene: TRBJ2-7; CDR3nt: TGCAGCGCTCACGACAGGGGGTCCCTCGAGCAGTACTTC; CDR3aa: CSAHDRGSLEQYF
v_gene: TRBV5-1; d_gene: TRBD1; abundance: few; j_gene: TRBJ2-7; CDR3nt: TGCGCCAGCAGCACGGGACAGGGGACCTACGAGCAGTACTTC; CDR3aa: CASSTGQGTYEQYF
v_gene: TRBV5-1; d_gene: TRBD2; abundance: -; j_gene: TRBJ2-1; CDR3nt: TGCGCCAGCGGACTAGCGGGACTTCCCAATGAGCAGTTCTTC; CDR3aa: CASGLAGLPNEQFF
v_gene: TRBV7-2; d_gene: TRBD2; abundance: -; j_gene: TRBJ2-7; CDR3nt: TGTGCCAGCAGCGCCGGGGTAGGTGCGGGGGATACCTACGAGCAGTACTTC; CDR3aa: CASSAGVGAGDTYEQYF
v_gene: TRBV11-2; d_gene: -; abundance: -; j_gene: TRBJ1-6; CDR3nt: TGTGCCAGCAGCTTAGAACTGAAGATAAATTCACCCCTCCACTTT; CDR3aa: CASSLELKINSPLHF
v_gene: TRBV6-5; d_gene: TRBD1; abundance: -; j_gene: TRBJ2-7; CDR3nt: TGTGCCAGCAGCCAAAAAAAGACAGGGTTGCAGTACTTC; CDR3aa: CASSQKKTGLQYF
v_gene: TRBV4-2; d_gene: TRBD1; abundance: -; j_gene: TRBJ1-5; CDR3nt: TGTGCCAGCAGCCCGGACAGGGTAGACCAGCCCCAGCATTTT; CDR3aa: CASSPDRVDQPQHF